The entry that follows covers one TCR beta chain sequence. The CDR3 runs 17 residues. The V gene's germline CDR1 is MGHRA and CDR2 YSYEKL. Trimming took 4 bases from V and 9 from J; bases not matched to a gene: 18. Measured with immunoSEQ multiplex PCR; TCRdb has only the in-frame clones, and not every one. The sample contains roughly 250,000 clones, approximately 84% of which appear only once. The data are from a study of cytomegalovirus exposure and HLA in healthy donors. Specimen: PBMCs. This TCR was recovered from a woman in her 30s in good health and CMV-seropositive. The V and J genes are TRBV4-1 and TRBJ1-5, with TRBD1 identical over 7 bases. The CDR3, as DNA: TGCGCCAGCAGCCCCTTCATCCTACAGGGGCCCGGGGGGCCCCAGCATTTT. Translated: CASSPFILQGPGGPQHF.